This TCR beta chain was obtained from a study of OX40 agonist ivuxolimab in advanced cancers. Overall study results and limits: CD4+ T cells averaged fewer expanded clones than CD8+ T cells. Clonal expansion from baseline to week 6 occurred in both CD4+ and CD8+ T cells.

V lost 2 bases and J 2 bases, leaving 2 bases between the germline ends. The CDR3 runs to 12 residues. The germline CDR1 and CDR2 sequences are MNHEY and SVGAGI. Sequencing was performed with immunoSEQ multiplex PCR; in TCRdb, only in-frame clones are kept and a portion is missing. The sample comprises tens of thousands of clones, 85% of which are singletons, and roughly 0.61% rests with the top ten. Details on this clone: Its specificity is unknown.

Patients were ineligible given autoimmune disease history or systemic immunosuppression. The TCR originated in an adult with an advanced solid tumor such as melanoma, head and neck, liver or kidney cancer. The chain combines TRBV6-5 with TRBJ2-3; D is ambiguous. The sequencing here drew on CD4+ or CD8+ T cells sorted from blood, taken in a trial of the OX40 agonist ivuxolimab. CDR3 amino acids: CASSYTTDTQYF. The DNA of the CDR3 is TGTGCCAGCAGTTACACCACAGATACGCAGTATTTT.